The 27 T cell receptor beta chains below were found in one sample sequenced in a study of CD8 T cells in ankylosing spondylitis. TCRdb passed the 5' RACE reads through MiXCR, listing each CDR3 protein once. The profile shows some 120,000 distinct CDR3 sequences, around 15% of them singletons. Sequenced material: blood, either unsorted or a sorted T cell fraction (not recorded which). The receptors originated from a female donor with ankylosing spondylitis or in good health (not recorded which).

In this sample, this clonotype turned up many times. This sequence joins TRBV5-1 and TRBJ1-2; possibly TRBD1 for D (5 bases). CDR3 length: 11 amino acids. Germline V gene sequence: CDR1 SGHRS, CDR2 YFSETQ. Between the trimmed V and J ends, which lost 4 bases and 10 bases, there was a span of 11 bases. CDR3 coding DNA: TGCGCCAGCAGCGCAGGGATCGTCTACACCTTC. Its protein product is CASSAGIVYTF.

The chain is built from TRBV20-1 and TRBJ2-1; TRBD2 agrees at 10 bases. V was clipped by 6 bases and J by 6 bases; unmatched bases: 8. In germline, CDR1 is DFQATT, CDR2 SNEGSKA (reference sequence). This CDR3 is built from 14 residues. CDR3 residues: CSALASGRANEQFF. Written as DNA, the CDR3 is TGCAGTGCCCTAGCTAGCGGGAGAGCCAATGAGCAGTTCTTC.

This clonotype was found a few times. The gene calls are TRBV5-1 and TRBJ2-5, with 7 bases fitting TRBD1. Germline CDR1 is SGHRS and CDR2 is YFSETQ. This CDR3 comprises 15 residues. V trimming: 3 bases; J trimming: 0 bases; junction bases outside the gene matches: 5. DNA for the CDR3: TGCGCCAGCAGCTGGGACGGGACAGACCAAGAGACCCAGTACTTC. Protein: CASSWDGTDQETQYF.

A few counts support this clonotype. The chain links TRBV12-3 or TRBV12-4 to TRBJ2-2; the D gene is possibly TRBD1 (5 bases). The CDR3 covers 16 residues. Deletions cut 2 bases from V and 5 bases from J, with 15 bases between. The CDR3 bases are TGTGCCAGCAGTTTAAATGTAGGGGTCGGGACCGGGGAGCTGTTTTTT. Protein: CASSLNVGVGTGELFF.

This clonotype came up a few times. This CDR3 is CSANKPGTGIRSTNEKLFF. The DNA for the CDR3 is TGCAGTGCCAATAAACCGGGGACAGGGATACGCTCAACTAATGAAAAACTGTTTTTT. This sequence joins TRBV20-1 and TRBJ1-4, with 9 bases matching TRBD1. The V segment lost 6 bases and the J segment 0 bases; nucleotides outside the gene matches: 17. CDR3 size: 19 residues. Germline CDR1 DFQATT, CDR2 SNEGSKA (reference sequence).

This clonotype was seen repeatedly, ten times or more. The V gene is TRBV28, the J gene TRBJ2-7, with D hard to call. V was shortened by 2 bases and J by 5 bases, with 13 bases between the two germline ends. Germline CDR1 reads MDHEN; CDR2 reads SYDVKM. This CDR3 comprises 14 residues. The CDR3 nucleotides read TGTGCCAGCAGTTTAAGGGAAGGGTCGGACGAGCAGTACTTC. Its translation: CASSLREGSDEQYF.

On this clonotype: Mismatch with germline at one junction end may stem from a read error. The V call is TRBV12-3 or TRBV12-4, the J call TRBJ2-2; 8 bases fit TRBD2. This CDR3 has 15 amino acids. CDR3 protein: CVSRRAGVITGELFF. The CDR3 DNA sequence: TGTGTCAGCAGGAGAGCGGGAGTGATCACCGGGGAGCTGTTTTTT.

This clonotype appeared many times. The rearrangement links TRBV5-1 to TRBJ2-2; possible D gene TRBD1, 5 bases. With 0 bases removed from V and 2 bases from J, the gap between germline ends came to 11 bases. Germline CDR1 is SGHRS and CDR2 is YFSETQ. The CDR3 extends over 16 amino acids. CDR3: CASSLGTRANTGELFF. The CDR3 DNA sequence: TGCGCCAGCAGCTTGGGTACCAGGGCAAACACCGGGGAGCTGTTTTTT. The full variable domain, in which reference TRBV5-1 and TRBJ2-2 provide the parts outside the CDR3, is KAGVTQTPRYLIKTRGQQVTLSCSPISGHRSVSWYQQTPGQGLQFLFEYFSETQRNKGNFPGRFSGRQFSNSRSEMNVSTLELGDSALYLCASSLGTRANTGELFFGEGSRLTVL.

This chain joins TRBV27 and TRBJ2-2, with D perhaps matching TRBD2 (6 bases). Trimming removed 3 bases from V and 2 bases from J, with 10 bases in between. The CDR3 has 15 residues. CDR1 is MNHEY and CDR2 is SMNVEV in the germline V gene (reference sequence). The chain's CDR3 is CASSLEGLNTGELFF. The CDR3 coding sequence is TGTGCCAGCAGTTTGGAGGGGCTTAACACCGGGGAGCTGTTTTTT.

The chain couples TRBV18 to TRBJ2-3; perhaps TRBD2 as D (5 bases). Germline V gene data show CDR1 as KGHSH and CDR2 as LQKENI. Trimming stripped 0 bases from V and 0 bases from J, with 10 bases between. This CDR3 comprises 16 residues. CDR3 sequence (DNA): TGTGCCAGCTCACCACCTAGCGCGAGGAGCACAGATACGCAGTATTTT. This encodes CASSPPSARSTDTQYF. Complete variable domain (other parts from reference TRBV18 and TRBJ2-3): NAGVMQNPRHLVRRRGQEARLRCSPMKGHSHVYWYRQLPEEGLKFMVYLQKENIIDESGMPKERFSAEFPKEGPSILRIQQVVRGDSAAYFCASSPPSARSTDTQYFGPGTRLTVL.

This clonotype was counted only a few times. This chain joins TRBV12-3 or TRBV12-4 and TRBJ2-3; 9 nucleotides line up with TRBD1. CDR3 length: 15 amino acids. V lost 5 bases to trimming and J lost 5 bases; unmatched junction nucleotides: 8. The CDR3 sequence is CASSPTGTGQDTQYF. In DNA form, the CDR3 reads TGTGCCAGCAGTCCTACCGGGACAGGGCAAGATACGCAGTATTTT.

This clonotype was observed at least ten times. Relative to the germline gene, one junction end is altered; a read error may explain this. V is TRBV12-3 or TRBV12-4 and J is TRBJ2-3, with 10 bases matching TRBD1. The CDR3 covers 16 residues. In nucleotides, the CDR3 is TGTGCCACCAGTCCCGGGACAGGGGTGAGCACAGATACGCAGTATTTT. This gives the protein CATSPGTGVSTDTQYF.

This clonotype was seen repeatedly, ten times or more. The genes are TRBV7-9 and TRBJ1-2; TRBD1 aligns across 10 bases. The CDR3 length is 17 residues. Germline V lookup: CDR1 SEHNR, CDR2 FQNEAQ (reference sequence). V shed 1 base, J shed 0 bases, and the junction held 5 bases outside the gene matches. CDR3 DNA sequence: TGTGCCAGCAGCTTAGGGGACAGGGGACCGACTAACTATGGCTACACCTTC. Its protein is CASSLGDRGPTNYGYTF.

This clonotype occurred a few times. This rearrangement joins TRBV24-1 to TRBJ2-2; 8 nucleotides line up with TRBD1. The CDR3 extends over 16 amino acids. Germline CDR1 KGHDR, CDR2 SFDVKD. The J segment lost 5 bases and the V segment lost 2 bases, leaving 6 bases of the junction unmatched. The CDR3 reads CATSDSGQGGTGELFF. Written as DNA, the CDR3 is TGTGCCACCAGTGATTCTGGACAGGGCGGAACCGGGGAGCTGTTTTTT.

The chain joins TRBV7-3 to TRBJ2-1, with 9 bases fitting TRBD1. Germline V gene data show CDR1 as SGHTA and CDR2 as FQGTGA. The CDR3 covers 15 residues. Unmatched junction bases numbered 6, after V lost 2 bases and J lost 7 bases. The CDR3 sequence: CASSLGDRVGNEQFF. The CDR3 DNA reads as TGTGCCAGCAGCTTAGGGGACAGGGTGGGGAATGAGCAGTTCTTC.

This clonotype was counted many times. This CDR3 reads CSAPTGASNQPQHF. CDR3 DNA sequence: TGCAGTGCCCCTACAGGGGCTAGCAATCAGCCCCAGCATTTT. The chain links TRBV20-1 to TRBJ1-5; TRBD1 matches at 7 bases. Germline lookup yields CDR1 DFQATT and CDR2 SNEGSKA (reference sequence). Trimming took 6 bases from V and 0 from J; bases not matched to a gene: 5. This CDR3 contains 14 residues.

This clonotype was counted between two and nine times. The chain carries TRBV12-3 or TRBV12-4 and TRBJ2-3, with 8 bases fitting TRBD2. This CDR3 is built from 16 residues. Trimming cost V 10 bases and J 2 bases; bases outside gene matches: 14. CDR3 loop: CATSPGGTTSTDTQYF. The CDR3 nucleotides read TGTGCCACCTCCCCGGGAGGGACGACGTCCACAGATACGCAGTATTTT.

This clonotype was recorded many times. The V gene is TRBV9, the J gene TRBJ2-3, with D possibly being TRBD1 or TRBD2 (5 bases each). Trimming took off 7 bases at V and 5 bases at J, with 20 bases between the two ends. Germline V gene lookup returns CDR1 SGDLS and CDR2 YYNGEE. The CDR3 totals 15 residues. The CDR3 here is CASGWGPTEEDTQYF. The DNA of the CDR3 is TGTGCCAGCGGCTGGGGACCAACGGAGGAAGATACGCAGTATTTT.

Many counts were recorded for this clonotype. The rearrangement uses TRBV20-1 and TRBJ2-1; 7 bases agree with TRBD2. The CDR3 covers 14 residues. Germline loops: CDR1 DFQATT, CDR2 SNEGSKA (reference sequence). Trimming at V came to 6 bases and at J to 7 bases, leaving 12 bases not matched to a gene. CDR3 DNA sequence: TGCAGTGCCTCAAAGCGGGATATAAGAAATGAGCAGTTCTTC. Translation gives CSASKRDIRNEQFF.

In its sample, this clonotype ranks as medium-sized. The chain links TRBV5-1 to TRBJ1-1, with a weak D call TRBD1 (6 bases). The CDR3 runs 16 residues. Germline CDR1 is SGHRS and CDR2 is YFSETQ. The V gene lost 0 bases and the J gene lost 0 bases, with 12 bases spanning the gap. CDR3 residues: CASSLAEGGMNTEAFF. CDR3 nucleotide sequence: TGCGCCAGCAGCTTGGCCGAGGGGGGAATGAACACTGAAGCTTTCTTT.

This clonotype was recorded a few times. The V call is TRBV12-3 or TRBV12-4, the J call TRBJ2-3; the match to TRBD2 covers 7 bases. This CDR3 is 16 amino acids long. Trimming at V came to 3 bases and at J to 1 base, leaving 7 bases not matched to a gene. As DNA, the CDR3 is TGTGCCAGCAGTTTGGGGCGGGGGTTGGGCACAGATACGCAGTATTTT. Translating gives CASSLGRGLGTDTQYF.

CDR3 sequence: CAISYGVSYEQYF. The DNA of the CDR3 is TGTGCCATCAGTTACGGGGTCTCCTACGAGCAGTACTTC. V is TRBV10-3 and J is TRBJ2-7; TRBD2 is a possible D gene (5 bases). This CDR3 region has 13 residues. Looked up from germline, CDR1 is ENHRY and CDR2 is SYGVKD. Trimming removed 5 bases at V and 0 bases at J, with 8 bases between.

The rearrangement uses TRBV4-2 and TRBJ2-7, with TRBD2 matching 13 bases. The CDR3 sequence is 18 residues long. The V gene's germline CDR1 is LGHNA and CDR2 YNFKEQ. The V gene end was trimmed by 1 base and the J gene end by 2 bases; junction bases not matched to a gene: 8. CDR3 in amino acids: CASSQASGTSGKTYEQYF. DNA for the CDR3: TGTGCCAGCAGCCAAGCCTCCGGGACTAGCGGGAAGACCTACGAGCAGTACTTC.

This clonotype appeared a few times. The V gene is TRBV7-2, the J gene TRBJ2-1; 13 nucleotides match TRBD2. V was pared by 4 bases and J by 0 bases, with 0 bases of the junction left unmatched. CDR1 and CDR2 (germline): SGHTA, FQGNSA. The CDR3 is 16 amino acids. The CDR3 here is CASSWTSGGSYNEQFF. CDR3 nucleotides: TGTGCCAGCAGCTGGACTAGCGGGGGCTCCTACAATGAGCAGTTCTTC.

This clonotype was picked up many times. The CDR3 sequence: CSARDWAGGKSYNEQFF. CDR3 coding DNA: TGCAGTGCTAGAGATTGGGCAGGGGGCAAGTCCTACAATGAGCAGTTCTTC. The chain employs TRBV20-1 and TRBJ2-1; 8 bases fit TRBD1. The germline CDR1 and CDR2 sequences are DFQATT and SNEGSKA (reference sequence). The CDR3 length is 17 residues. The V and J ends lost 0 bases and 1 base, in that order; junction bases with no gene match: 8.

This rearrangement joins TRBV7-3 to TRBJ1-1, with a possible D match to TRBD1 (5 bases). The CDR3 consists of 14 residues. Germline lookup yields CDR1 SGHTA and CDR2 FQGTGA. The V and J ends lost 0 bases and 7 bases respectively, with 12 bases between them. The CDR3 DNA reads TGTGCCAGCAGCTTAACGGGCGGGGGGGGTGAAGCTTTCTTT. Its protein is CASSLTGGGGEAFF.

This clonotype was seen a few times. This chain connects TRBV7-9 to TRBJ2-5; either TRBD1 or TRBD2 may supply D (5 bases each). This CDR3 has 16 residues. Germline assignment: CDR1 SEHNR and CDR2 FQNEAQ (reference sequence). The V and J ends lost 6 bases and 4 bases respectively, with 21 bases between them. The CDR3 protein is CASSFHSGRGGETQYF. Here the CDR3 DNA reads TGTGCCAGCAGTTTCCACTCTGGCCGGGGCGGAGAGACCCAGTACTTC.